The T cell receptor beta chain under discussion was sequenced for a study of shared clonotypes between healthy human individuals. Trimming removed 3 bases from V and 3 bases from J, with 12 bases in between. This CDR3 spans 15 amino acids. Germline values: CDR1 MRHNA, CDR2 SNTAGT. A CD45RA+ naive subset and a CD45RA-negative memory subset were split from CD4+ cells. TCRdb's copy holds only in-frame clones and misses some; the assay was immunoSEQ multiplex PCR. Among roughly 2,300,000 clones listed, 85% to 95% were seen once. The clonotype comes from a man aged 18 to 29 in good health. Some clones in this sample may be carry-over from other donors' samples. The V gene is TRBV6-4, the J gene TRBJ2-1, with D possibly TRBD2 on 6 matching bases. The specimen sequenced was naive CD4+ T cells from PBMCs. Sample subset: CD45RA+ positively selected. This CDR3 reads CASSDGLASYNEQFF. In nucleotides, the CDR3 is TGTGCCAGCAGTGATGGCCTAGCGAGCTACAATGAGCAGTTCTTC.